This T cell receptor beta chain appears in the sequencing data of a study of neurological immune-mediated disorders. General study points: The highest TCR clonal expansion occurred in HTLV-1-associated myelopathy; multiple sclerosis fell below healthy controls.

TCRdb passed the 5' RACE reads through MiXCR, listing each CDR3 protein once. The repertoire has 55,000 to 70,000 distinct CDR3 sequences, approximately 12% of them found once; the top ten carry 6% to 8.5%. Points on this clonotype: Its antigen remains unknown.

V lost 9 bases, J lost 10 bases, and 23 bases lay in between. CDR1 and CDR2 from the germline V gene are SGHRS and YFSETQ. The CDR3 contains 14 residues. Sample time point: longitudinal time-point 1 (baseline). The chain couples TRBV5-1 to TRBJ2-1, with D possibly being TRBD1 (5 bases). The sequence came from a male donor with HTLV-1-associated myelopathy (HAM/TSP). Material for sequencing was PBMCs. CDR3 bases: TGCGCCATCAGATACCGGACATGGACCCTCGAGCAGTTCTTC. Its protein product is CAIRYRTWTLEQFF.